The 26 T cell receptor beta chains below come from one sample, sequenced in a study of T cells after yellow fever vaccination. TCRdb itself ran the 5' RACE reads through MiXCR, one entry per CDR3 protein. Of some 250,000 distinct CDR3 sequences in the sample, approximately 3.8% are singletons; the top ten hold about 20%. Here the sequenced sample was PBMCs, taken 15 days after the yellow fever booster vaccination. The receptor set was obtained from a man younger than 35 who received the YFV17D yellow fever vaccine.

This clonotype was counted ten times or more. The chain couples TRBV12-3 or TRBV12-4 to TRBJ2-7; a weak D match, TRBD1 (6 bases). V dropped 4 bases and J dropped 6 bases, with 10 bases sitting between them. The length of the CDR3 is 12 residues. CDR3 protein: CASSSDRPEQYF. The DNA for the CDR3 is TGTGCCAGCAGTTCGGACAGACCCGAGCAGTACTTC.

This clonotype was recorded at least ten times. The V gene is TRBV20-1, the J gene TRBJ1-2; 7 bases agree with TRBD1. The trim removed 2 bases at V and 7 bases at J, leaving 4 bases unmatched. The CDR3 extends over 12 amino acids. The V gene's germline CDR1 is DFQATT and CDR2 SNEGSKA (reference sequence). The CDR3 sequence is CSARSGGGGYTF. CDR3 nucleotides: TGCAGTGCTAGATCAGGGGGAGGTGGCTACACCTTC.

There are many counts of this clonotype. CDR3 region: CASSLRFGAYEQYF. Written as DNA, the CDR3 is TGCGCCAGCAGCTTGAGGTTCGGGGCTTACGAGCAGTACTTC. The chain has TRBV5-1 and TRBJ2-7, with D perhaps assigned TRBD1 or TRBD2 (5 bases each). V gave up 1 base and J gave up 4 bases, with 12 bases separating them. Germline values: CDR1 SGHRS, CDR2 YFSETQ. This CDR3 is built from 14 residues.

This clonotype was seen repeatedly, ten times or more. The chain carries TRBV7-9 and TRBJ2-7; no firm D call. The CDR3 totals 14 residues. Germline V gives CDR1 SEHNR, CDR2 FQNEAQ (reference sequence). V was clipped by 3 bases and J by 0 bases, with 9 bases between them. CDR3 DNA sequence: TGTGCCAGCAGCTTTTCCTCGAGCTCCTACGAGCAGTACTTC. Translation: CASSFSSSSYEQYF. Full variable domain (rest looked up from reference TRBV7-9 and TRBJ2-7): DTGVSQNPRHKITKRGQNVTFRCDPISEHNRLYWYRQTLGQGPEFLTYFQNEAQLEKSRLLSDRFSAERPKGSFSTLEIQRTEQGDSAMYLCASSFSSSSYEQYFGPGTRLTVT.

The V call is TRBV20-1, the J call TRBJ2-5; D is perhaps TRBD1 or TRBD2 (5 bases each). The CDR3 loop spans 16 amino acids. Per the germline V gene, CDR1 is DFQATT and CDR2 is SNEGSKA (reference sequence). V was cut by 4 bases and J by 4 bases, with 22 bases left in between. The CDR3 DNA follows: TGCAGTGCTAAGGGACGCCGTCCTGCCCGAGCAGAGACCCAGTACTTC. This gives the protein CSAKGRRPARAETQYF.

This clonotype was counted only a few times. The gene calls are TRBV7-6 and TRBJ1-6; TRBD1 aligns across 8 bases. The V segment lost 3 bases and the J segment 8 bases; nucleotides outside the gene matches: 3. The CDR3 totals 14 residues. CDR1 is SGHVS, CDR2 FNYEAQ, per germline. The CDR3 sequence is CASSLTGEHSPLHF. The CDR3 DNA sequence: TGTGCCAGCAGCTTGACAGGGGAGCATTCACCCCTCCACTTT.

This clonotype was observed many times. J is TRBJ1-5 and V is TRBV7-2; D unclear. From germline, CDR1 is SGHTA and CDR2 FQGNSA. The CDR3 consists of 15 residues. V lost 4 bases and J lost 7, with 17 bases in between. CDR3 loop: CASSSTAPDPQPQHF. CDR3 DNA sequence: TGTGCCAGCAGCTCAACGGCGCCGGACCCGCAGCCCCAGCATTTT.

V is TRBV4-1 and J is TRBJ2-2, with TRBD2 matching over 15 bases. The CDR3 sequence is 20 residues long. Germline V gene lookup returns CDR1 MGHRA and CDR2 YSYEKL. Trimming took 0 bases from V and 6 from J; bases not matched to a gene: 11. The CDR3 here is CASSQEGVGLAGGLPGELFF. CDR3 DNA sequence: TGCGCCAGCAGCCAAGAAGGGGTTGGACTAGCGGGGGGGCTGCCCGGGGAGCTGTTTTTT.

This clonotype was seen many times. The genes are TRBV6-6 and TRBJ1-6, with 10 bases identical to TRBD1. CDR3 length equals 16 residues. Per germline, CDR1 MNHNY and CDR2 SVGAGI (reference sequence). Trimming at V came to 7 bases and at J to 7 bases, leaving 10 bases not matched to a gene. The CDR3 bases are TGTGCCAGCATCCGGACAGGGGGGAATTACAATTCACCCCTCCACTTT. This gives the protein CASIRTGGNYNSPLHF.

This clonotype was counted once. The chain employs TRBV20-1 and TRBJ2-5; the match to TRBD2 covers 8 bases. The germline gives CDR1 DFQATT, CDR2 SNEGSKA (reference sequence). J lost 6 bases, V lost 6 bases, and 12 bases had no gene match. This CDR3 is 14 amino acids long. CDR3 sequence: CSAPKREIAQTQYF. Here the CDR3 DNA reads TGCAGTGCCCCTAAGCGGGAGATAGCACAGACCCAGTACTTC.

The table lists this clonotype with many counts. The chain has TRBV20-1 and TRBJ2-7; TRBD1 might be the D (5 bases). With 5 bases removed from V and 3 bases from J, the gap between germline ends came to 26 bases. Germline V gene data show CDR1 as DFQATT and CDR2 as SNEGSKA (reference sequence). The CDR3 has 17 amino acids. The CDR3 coding sequence is TGCAGTGCTCGACAGTACTTTGCCCAAAACCTCAACTACGAGCAGTACTTC. The encoded protein is CSARQYFAQNLNYEQYF.

This clonotype was observed at least ten times. The J gene is TRBJ2-1, the V gene TRBV7-2, with D tentatively TRBD1 or TRBD2 (5 bases each). The CDR3 runs 15 residues. V dropped 2 bases and J dropped 9 bases, with 17 bases sitting between them. CDR1 SGHTA and CDR2 FQGNSA come from the germline V gene. The CDR3 DNA follows: TGTGCCAGCAGCTTAAGCGGCGGGTCAAGGGGTGAGCAGTTCTTC. Encoded protein: CASSLSGGSRGEQFF.

CDR3 coding DNA: TGTGCCAGCAGCCGGGGGGGACCCGGGGAGCTGTTTTTT. Translating gives CASSRGGPGELFF. The J gene is TRBJ2-2, the V gene TRBV3-1; 7 nucleotides line up with TRBD2. Germline assignment: CDR1 LGHDT and CDR2 YNNKEL (reference sequence). The CDR3 has 13 amino acids. The V segment lost 4 bases and the J segment 6 bases; nucleotides outside the gene matches: 2.

This clonotype was counted at least ten times. The chain recombines TRBV12-3 or TRBV12-4 with TRBJ2-5; maybe TRBD1 (6 bases). Trimming left V 3 bases short and J 1 base short, with 9 bases between. The CDR3 extends over 14 amino acids. This CDR3 is CASSFIRGQETQYF. CDR3 DNA: TGTGCCAGCAGTTTCATCAGGGGCCAAGAGACCCAGTACTTC.

This clonotype was observed at least ten times. The chain is built from TRBV5-1 and TRBJ2-7; 9 positions agree with TRBD1. The V segment lost 3 bases and the J segment 6 bases; nucleotides outside the gene matches: 10. The CDR3 has 15 residues. The germline V gene has CDR1 SGHRS and CDR2 YFSETQ. For the CDR3, the DNA is TGCGCCAGCAGCTCCTCCGGACAGGGGTTCGGCGAGCAGTACTTC. It codes for CASSSSGQGFGEQYF.

This clonotype was counted only a few times. The gene calls are TRBV6-6 and TRBJ1-1; the D gene is possibly TRBD1 (6 bases). Germline V gene sequence: CDR1 MNHNY, CDR2 SVGAGI (reference sequence). Between the trimmed V and J ends, which lost 1 base and 0 bases, there was a span of 18 bases. This CDR3 comprises 18 residues. The CDR3 region is CASSYLELSTGMNTEAFF. CDR3 nucleotide sequence: TGTGCCAGCAGTTACTTGGAACTTTCGACAGGCATGAACACTGAAGCTTTCTTT.

This clonotype was counted only a few times. The conserved closing phenylalanine or tryptophan is absent in this CDR3, likely reflecting a read error. The gene calls are TRBV5-4 and TRBJ2-1; possibly TRBD1 for D (5 bases). Per the germline V gene, CDR1 is SGHNT and CDR2 is YYREEE (reference sequence). The V end was cut by 3 bases, the J end by 10 bases, with 11 bases between. The CDR3 extends over 12 amino acids. CDR3 nucleotide sequence: TGTGCCAGCAGCTGGGGCCCAGGGGAGCAGTTCTTA. Protein: CASSWGPGEQFL.

This clonotype was recorded at least ten times. This rearrangement joins TRBV5-4 to TRBJ2-5, with 10 bases identical to TRBD1. Losses at the gene ends were 4 bases for V and 5 bases for J; bases not matched to a gene: 5. This CDR3 is 14 amino acids long. Germline V CDR1 and CDR2: SGHNT, YYREEE (reference sequence). The CDR3, as DNA: TGTGCCAGCAGCAGACCGGGACAGGGGGAGACCCAGTACTTC. It specifies CASSRPGQGETQYF.

Many counts were recorded for this clonotype. This rearrangement joins TRBV5-6 to TRBJ2-7; D may be TRBD2 (6 bases). In germline, CDR1 is SGHDT, CDR2 YYEEEE. The germline V and J ends were trimmed by 5 bases and 3 bases, with 12 bases remaining between them. This CDR3 is 13 amino acids long. As DNA, the CDR3 is TGTGCCAGCAGTTTTGCGGGGCACTACGAGCAGTACGTC. Translated, it gives CASSFAGHYEQYV.

This clonotype was counted many times. The gene calls are TRBV11-3 and TRBJ1-1; D is undetermined. Germline V CDR1 and CDR2: SGHNT, YENEEA. V dropped 4 bases and J dropped 1 base, with 10 bases sitting between them. This CDR3 is built from 14 residues. The CDR3 spells CASSYSGENTEAFF. The DNA for the CDR3 is TGTGCCAGCAGCTACTCAGGCGAGAACACTGAAGCTTTCTTT.

This clonotype was picked up many times. This rearrangement joins TRBV2 to TRBJ2-2, with 9 bases fitting TRBD1. From germline, CDR1 is SNHLY and CDR2 FYNNEI. Trimming took 7 bases from V and 7 from J; bases not matched to a gene: 13. There are 16 residues in the CDR3. The CDR3 coding sequence is TGTGCCAGCACAATGATCCGGGACAGGGAAGGCGGGGAGCTGTTTTTT. As protein: CASTMIRDREGGELFF.

There are many counts of this clonotype. The chain carries TRBV5-5 and TRBJ2-3, with TRBD2 identical over 8 bases. Germline V lookup: CDR1 SGHKS, CDR2 YYEKEE (reference sequence). The CDR3 loop spans 15 amino acids. The V segment lost 4 bases and the J segment 1 base; nucleotides outside the gene matches: 5. The DNA of the CDR3 is TGTGCCAGCAGCCCGGGGGGGGAACGCACAGATACGCAGTATTTT. Its protein is CASSPGGERTDTQYF.

This clonotype was seen repeatedly, ten times or more. The chain carries TRBV5-1 and TRBJ2-1, with 8 bases lining up with TRBD2. J was trimmed by 10 bases and V by 6 bases; bases with no gene match: 12. The CDR3 length is 14 residues. Germline V lookup: CDR1 SGHRS, CDR2 YFSETQ. The CDR3 spells CASKPGLGQREQFF. CDR3 DNA: TGCGCCAGCAAACCGGGACTAGGTCAGCGCGAGCAGTTCTTC.

V and J are TRBV5-4 and TRBJ1-1, with D possibly TRBD1 on 6 matching bases. The length of the CDR3 is 15 residues. Germline-derived CDR1 and CDR2 are SGHNT and YYREEE (reference sequence). The V gene lost 4 bases and the J gene lost 5 bases, with 18 bases spanning the gap. CDR3 in amino acids: CASSVDPQGVTEAFF. The CDR3, as DNA: TGTGCCAGCAGCGTAGATCCACAGGGAGTTACTGAAGCTTTCTTT.

In this sample, this clonotype turned up many times. CDR3 sequence (DNA): TGTGCCAGCAGCTCCTGGACAGGGAGGGGCACTGAAGCTTTCTTT. This codes for CASSSWTGRGTEAFF. The J gene is TRBJ1-1, the V gene TRBV7-9, with TRBD1 matching over 8 bases. Germline assignment: CDR1 SEHNR and CDR2 FQNEAQ (reference sequence). V was clipped by 4 bases and J by 4 bases; unmatched bases: 8. The CDR3 is made up of 15 amino acids.

This clonotype was seen only a few times. The rearrangement links TRBV6-5 to TRBJ1-1; the match to TRBD1 covers 9 bases. CDR1 and CDR2 (germline): MNHEY, SVGAGI. J lost 6 bases, V lost 1 base, and 9 bases had no gene match. The CDR3 is 16 residues long. CDR3 coding DNA: TGTGCCAGCAGTTACTTACCGGGACAGGGACTACCTGAAGCTTTCTTT. It yields the protein CASSYLPGQGLPEAFF.